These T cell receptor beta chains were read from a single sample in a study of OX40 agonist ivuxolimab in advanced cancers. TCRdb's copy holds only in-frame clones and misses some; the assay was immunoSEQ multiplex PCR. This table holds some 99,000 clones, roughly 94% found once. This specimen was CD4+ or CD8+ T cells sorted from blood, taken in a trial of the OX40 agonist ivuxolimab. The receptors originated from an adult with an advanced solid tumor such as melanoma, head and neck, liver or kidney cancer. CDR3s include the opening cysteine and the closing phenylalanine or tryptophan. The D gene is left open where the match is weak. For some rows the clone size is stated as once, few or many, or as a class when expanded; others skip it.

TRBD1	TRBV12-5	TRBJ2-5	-	TGTGCTAGTGGTTCCGACAGGGCCCAGTACTTC	CASGSDRAQYF
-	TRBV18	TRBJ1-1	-	TGTGCCAGCTCACCGAGTCTCCAGGTGAGTGAAGCTTTCTTT	CASSPSLQVSEAFF
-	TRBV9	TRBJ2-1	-	TGTGCCAGCAGCCCCCGGGACAGCGGGACCTTCAATGAGCAGTTCTTC	CASSPRDSGTFNEQFF
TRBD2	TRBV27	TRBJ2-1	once	TGTGCCAGCAGTTGGCGGGACAGCTCGGGACTAGCGGGAGGGCCGGGGGATCAGTTCTTC	CASSWRDSSGLAGGPGDQFF
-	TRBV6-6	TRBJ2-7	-	TGTGCCAGCGGCGACGGACCAAGGACCGAGCAGTACTTC	CASGDGPRTEQYF
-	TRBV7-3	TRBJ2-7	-	TGTGCCAGCAGCTTAGCGGACGAGCAGTACTTC	CASSLADEQYF
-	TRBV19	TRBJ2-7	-	TGTGCCAGTAGTAACTTATTCTATGAGCAGTACTTC	CASSNLFYEQYF
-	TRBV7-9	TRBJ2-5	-	TGTGCCAGCAGCTTAGGGAACATATATCAGACAGGCGACCAAGAGACCCAGTACTTC	CASSLGNIYQTGDQETQYF
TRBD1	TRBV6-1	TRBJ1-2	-	TGTGCCAGTAGATCAAGGACAGGCGGCTACACCTTC	CASRSRTGGYTF
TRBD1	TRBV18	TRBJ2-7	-	TGTGCCAGCTCACCGGGACAGGATCACGAGCAGTACTTC	CASSPGQDHEQYF
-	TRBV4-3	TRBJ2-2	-	TGCGCCAGCAGCCAAGATTTGTCTAGCCTGAACACCGGGGAGCTGTTTTTT	CASSQDLSSLNTGELFF
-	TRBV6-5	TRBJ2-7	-	TGTGCCAGCAGTTGGGGCCGAAATGGTTTCTACGAGCAGTACTTC	CASSWGRNGFYEQYF
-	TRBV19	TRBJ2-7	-	TGTGCCAGTACCCCCTCCGGGGCTTTTTACGAGCAGTACTTC	CASTPSGAFYEQYF
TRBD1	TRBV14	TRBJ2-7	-	TGTGCCAGCAGCCCATTATTTTCGGGACAGGGGTCCTACGAGCAGTACTTC	CASSPLFSGQGSYEQYF
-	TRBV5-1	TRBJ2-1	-	TGCGCCAGCAGCTTGTTGCTGGGCCTATCCTACAATGAGCAGTTCTTC	CASSLLLGLSYNEQFF
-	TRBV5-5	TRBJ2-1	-	TGTGCCAGCAGCAGACTACCCTCCGGGAGCTCCTACAATGAGCAGTTCTTC	CASSRLPSGSSYNEQFF
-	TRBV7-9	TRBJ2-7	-	TGTGCCAGCATCGTCCAGGCTAGTGGTCCCTACGAGCAGTACTTC	CASIVQASGPYEQYF
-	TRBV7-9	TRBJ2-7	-	TGTGCCAGCAGCTTAGCCCAAGGCAGGGCTCCCTACGAGCAGTACTTC	CASSLAQGRAPYEQYF
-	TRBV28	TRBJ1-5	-	TGTGCCAGCAGTTTGGGGACATTAAATCAGCCCCAGCATTTT	CASSLGTLNQPQHF
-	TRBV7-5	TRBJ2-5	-	TGTGCCAGAAGCCCTCAACGGGAGACCCAGTACTTC	CARSPQRETQYF
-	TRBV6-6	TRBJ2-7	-	TGTGCCAGCTTAATGACCCGGACCGTAGGAGGAAGCGAGCAGTACTTC	CASLMTRTVGGSEQYF
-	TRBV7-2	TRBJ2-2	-	TGTGCCAGCAGCACCCGTGTGGGACTTAACACCGGGGAGCTGTTTTTT	CASSTRVGLNTGELFF
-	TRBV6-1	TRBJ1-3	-	TGTGCCAGCAGTGAAGACGGGGACGGAAACACCATATATTTT	CASSEDGDGNTIYF
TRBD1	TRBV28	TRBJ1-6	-	TGTGCCAGCGGGACAGGGGGCGAGAAATCACCCCTCCACTTT	CASGTGGEKSPLHF
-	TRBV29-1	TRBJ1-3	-	TGCAGCGTTGAATTCAACTCTGGAAACACCATATATTTT	CSVEFNSGNTIYF
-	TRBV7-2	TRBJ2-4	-	TGTGCCAGCAGCCGGCCCGGGACACTTTCCGTAGCCAAAAACATTCAGTACTTC	CASSRPGTLSVAKNIQYF
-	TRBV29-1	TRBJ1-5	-	TGCAGCGTCCGTACGAGCAATCAGCCCCAGCATTTT	CSVRTSNQPQHF
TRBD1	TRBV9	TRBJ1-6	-	TGTGCCAGCAGCGTAGGACAGGGAAATTCACCCCTCCACTTT	CASSVGQGNSPLHF
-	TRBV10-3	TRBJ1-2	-	TGTGCCATCAGTGGGGGCCGTAACTATGGCTACACCTTC	CAISGGRNYGYTF
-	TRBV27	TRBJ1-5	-	TGTGCCAGCAGTTTAGGGAGGTATCAGCCCCAGCATTTT	CASSLGRYQPQHF
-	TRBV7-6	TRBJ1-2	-	TGTGCCAGCAGTATAGGAACTAACTATGGCTACACCTTC	CASSIGTNYGYTF
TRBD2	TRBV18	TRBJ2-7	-	TGTGCCAGCTCACCCTTCGACCTCAAGGGACTAGCGGGAGTTCTCCGCGAGCAGTACTTC	CASSPFDLKGLAGVLREQYF
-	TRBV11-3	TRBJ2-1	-	TGTGCCAGCAGCTCGGGGGCGGGGGAAAGACACAATGAGCAGTTCTTC	CASSSGAGERHNEQFF
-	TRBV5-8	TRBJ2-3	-	TGTGCCAGCAGCTTGGGAACGGCGGGGAGGACAGATACGCAGTATTTT	CASSLGTAGRTDTQYF
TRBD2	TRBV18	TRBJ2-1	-	TGTGCCAGCTCGCCTTCGACTAGCGGGAGACCGAATGAGCAGTTCTTC	CASSPSTSGRPNEQFF
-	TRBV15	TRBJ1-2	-	TGTGCCACCAGCAGGGCCGGGACTGCTTATGGCTACACCTTC	CATSRAGTAYGYTF
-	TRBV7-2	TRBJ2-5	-	TGTGCCAGCATCCCTGTGGGGGGGCAGGAGACCCAGTACTTC	CASIPVGGQETQYF
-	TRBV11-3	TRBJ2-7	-	TGTGCCAGCAGCTTAGGGGGACAATCTTACGAGCAGTACTTC	CASSLGGQSYEQYF
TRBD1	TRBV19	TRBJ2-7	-	TGTGCCAGTAGTATGCATCCGGGACAGGTGGCCCACGAGCAGTACTTC	CASSMHPGQVAHEQYF
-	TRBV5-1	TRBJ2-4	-	TGCGCCAGCAGCTCGGACATGAGAGCCAAAAACATTCAGTACTTC	CASSSDMRAKNIQYF
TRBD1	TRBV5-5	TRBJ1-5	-	TGTGCCAGCAGCTTGGGGCAGGGGGCTGGAAATCAGCCCCAGCATTTT	CASSLGQGAGNQPQHF
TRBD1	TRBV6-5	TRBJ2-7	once	TGTGCCAGCAGCTCTGACAGGGGGGTTTCCTACGAGCAGTACTTC	CASSSDRGVSYEQYF
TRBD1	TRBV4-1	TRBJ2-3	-	TGCGCCAGCAGCCGCCTGCAGGGGGCAGGAGGCACAGATACGCAGTATTTT	CASSRLQGAGGTDTQYF
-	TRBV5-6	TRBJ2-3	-	TGTGCCAGTCGCGGTGATCCTACGGGGGCAGATACGCAGTATTTT	CASRGDPTGADTQYF
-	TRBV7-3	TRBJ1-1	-	TGTGCCAGCAGCCCAGGGTTAAACACTGAAGCTTTCTTT	CASSPGLNTEAFF
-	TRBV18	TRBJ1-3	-	TGTGCCAGCTCACCACCGGCGACAGTTGGAAACACCATATATTTT	CASSPPATVGNTIYF
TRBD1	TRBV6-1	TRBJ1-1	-	TGTGCCAGCAGGAGGGACAGGATGAACACTGAAGCTTTCTTT	CASRRDRMNTEAFF
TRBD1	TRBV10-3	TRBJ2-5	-	TGTGCCATCAGGGGACAGGGTTCTCAAGAGACCCAGTACTTC	CAIRGQGSQETQYF
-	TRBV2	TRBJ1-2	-	TGTGCCAGCAGTGAAGCCCGGACGGTGGGGGGCTACACCTTC	CASSEARTVGGYTF
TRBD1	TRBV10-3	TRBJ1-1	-	TGTGCCATCAGCGAGAGAGACAGGGGCGGGCGGGTATACACTGAAGCTTTCTTT	CAISERDRGGRVYTEAFF
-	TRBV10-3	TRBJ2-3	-	TGTGCCATCACTGAAAAAGACGGTGGCACAGATACGCAGTATTTT	CAITEKDGGTDTQYF
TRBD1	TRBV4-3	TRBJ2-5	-	TGCGCCAGCAGCCCTGGACAGGGTGGGAGGGAGACCCAGTACTTC	CASSPGQGGRETQYF
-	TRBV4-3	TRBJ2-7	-	TGCGCCAGCAGCCAAGGGAGTGCAGGAGGCTACGAGCAGTACTTC	CASSQGSAGGYEQYF
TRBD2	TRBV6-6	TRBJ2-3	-	TGTGCCAGCAGTGGGACTAGCGGCCCCCCAGATACGCAGTATTTT	CASSGTSGPPDTQYF
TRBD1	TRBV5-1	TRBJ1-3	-	TGCGCCAGCAGCTTGGAGGGGGCGCACGGAAACACCATATATTTT	CASSLEGAHGNTIYF
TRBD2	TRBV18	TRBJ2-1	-	TGTGCCAGCTCACCGCTACTAGCGGGGACATACAATGAGCAGTTCTTC	CASSPLLAGTYNEQFF
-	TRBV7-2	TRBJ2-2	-	TGTGCCAGCAGGCTAGCTCTTAGCGGAACCGGGGAGCTGTTTTTT	CASRLALSGTGELFF
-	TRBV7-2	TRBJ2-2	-	TGTGCCAGCAGCTTAGGGGAGGCCGGGGAGCTGTTTTTT	CASSLGEAGELFF